This T cell receptor (beta chain) was identified during a study of T cell repertoires in cytomegalovirus infection. A few counts support this clonotype. Its specificity is not known. TCRdb re-called the reads with MiXCR, one entry per CDR3 protein. The sample includes more than 35,000 distinct CDR3 sequences, over 50% of them seen just once. Germline lookup yields CDR1 LNHNV and CDR2 YYDKDF (reference sequence). This CDR3 has 14 amino acids. Trimming stripped 1 base from V and 0 bases from J, with 7 bases between. This chain uses TRBV15 with TRBJ2-7; D gene uncertain. The sequence was obtained from a human donor in good health (CMV status not recorded). Some clones in this sample may be carry-over from other donors' samples. The specimen was CD8+ T cells from cultured PBMCs, collected from culture after CMV antigen stimulation. The CDR3 is CATSRVGNSYEQYF. The CDR3 DNA sequence: TGTGCCACCAGCAGAGTTGGCAACTCCTACGAGCAGTACTTC.